The T cell receptor (beta chain) described here comes from a study of control samples from healthy donors and cancer patients. The assay was immunoSEQ multiplex PCR, and TCRdb's table has in-frame clones only and misses some. The data contain about 160,000 clones, approximately 90% of them seen just once; the ten biggest clones take up around 12%. The CDR3 loop spans 12 amino acids. Germline V gene data show CDR1 as LGHDT and CDR2 as YNNKEL (reference sequence). V lost 0 bases to trimming and J lost 11 bases, with 10 bases between them. The genes are TRBV3-1 (or the pseudogene TRBV3-2) and TRBJ1-1; perhaps TRBD1 as D (5 bases). Material for sequencing was blood. This clonotype originated in a man aged 30 to 45 in good health. Here the CDR3 DNA reads TGTGCCAGCAGCCAAGATTCAGGGCGGGCTTTCTTT. It encodes CASSQDSGRAFF.